This T cell receptor beta chain was recovered during a study of Ad26.COV2.S vaccination and SARS-CoV-2 variants. Looking at the study overall: Recipients of Ad26.COV2.S got it intramuscularly, once or twice 56 days apart. Broader study findings: Reported post-vaccination CD8+ and CD4+ T cell responses to spike showed substantial breadth.

J gave up 6 bases and V 6 bases, and 7 bases lay outside the gene matches. This CDR3 spans 14 amino acids. Germline loops: CDR1 SGHRS, CDR2 YFSETQ. Profiling relied on immunoSEQ multiplex PCR, and the TCRdb table lists in-frame clones only, not all of them. Among over 400,000 clones listed, about 90% were seen once. Stated treatment: roughly 18 received Ad26.COV2.S at low or high dose, single or two shots; roughly five received placebo; per-sample allocation not given. After the first vaccine or placebo injection, samples were drawn on day 63. Ad26.COV2.S expressed prefusion-stabilized spike from the original Wuhan strain. As concerns this clone: No antigen is known for it.

The TCR originated in a person aged 18-65 years who received the Ad26.COV2.S COVID-19 vaccine or a placebo. The specimen was peripheral blood, collected in a trial of Ad26.COV2.S vaccine versus placebo. This sequence joins TRBV5-1 and TRBJ2-1; 9 positions match TRBD2. This CDR3 is CASNPSGIFNEQFF. The CDR3 DNA reads TGCGCCAGCAACCCTAGCGGGATCTTCAATGAGCAGTTCTTC.